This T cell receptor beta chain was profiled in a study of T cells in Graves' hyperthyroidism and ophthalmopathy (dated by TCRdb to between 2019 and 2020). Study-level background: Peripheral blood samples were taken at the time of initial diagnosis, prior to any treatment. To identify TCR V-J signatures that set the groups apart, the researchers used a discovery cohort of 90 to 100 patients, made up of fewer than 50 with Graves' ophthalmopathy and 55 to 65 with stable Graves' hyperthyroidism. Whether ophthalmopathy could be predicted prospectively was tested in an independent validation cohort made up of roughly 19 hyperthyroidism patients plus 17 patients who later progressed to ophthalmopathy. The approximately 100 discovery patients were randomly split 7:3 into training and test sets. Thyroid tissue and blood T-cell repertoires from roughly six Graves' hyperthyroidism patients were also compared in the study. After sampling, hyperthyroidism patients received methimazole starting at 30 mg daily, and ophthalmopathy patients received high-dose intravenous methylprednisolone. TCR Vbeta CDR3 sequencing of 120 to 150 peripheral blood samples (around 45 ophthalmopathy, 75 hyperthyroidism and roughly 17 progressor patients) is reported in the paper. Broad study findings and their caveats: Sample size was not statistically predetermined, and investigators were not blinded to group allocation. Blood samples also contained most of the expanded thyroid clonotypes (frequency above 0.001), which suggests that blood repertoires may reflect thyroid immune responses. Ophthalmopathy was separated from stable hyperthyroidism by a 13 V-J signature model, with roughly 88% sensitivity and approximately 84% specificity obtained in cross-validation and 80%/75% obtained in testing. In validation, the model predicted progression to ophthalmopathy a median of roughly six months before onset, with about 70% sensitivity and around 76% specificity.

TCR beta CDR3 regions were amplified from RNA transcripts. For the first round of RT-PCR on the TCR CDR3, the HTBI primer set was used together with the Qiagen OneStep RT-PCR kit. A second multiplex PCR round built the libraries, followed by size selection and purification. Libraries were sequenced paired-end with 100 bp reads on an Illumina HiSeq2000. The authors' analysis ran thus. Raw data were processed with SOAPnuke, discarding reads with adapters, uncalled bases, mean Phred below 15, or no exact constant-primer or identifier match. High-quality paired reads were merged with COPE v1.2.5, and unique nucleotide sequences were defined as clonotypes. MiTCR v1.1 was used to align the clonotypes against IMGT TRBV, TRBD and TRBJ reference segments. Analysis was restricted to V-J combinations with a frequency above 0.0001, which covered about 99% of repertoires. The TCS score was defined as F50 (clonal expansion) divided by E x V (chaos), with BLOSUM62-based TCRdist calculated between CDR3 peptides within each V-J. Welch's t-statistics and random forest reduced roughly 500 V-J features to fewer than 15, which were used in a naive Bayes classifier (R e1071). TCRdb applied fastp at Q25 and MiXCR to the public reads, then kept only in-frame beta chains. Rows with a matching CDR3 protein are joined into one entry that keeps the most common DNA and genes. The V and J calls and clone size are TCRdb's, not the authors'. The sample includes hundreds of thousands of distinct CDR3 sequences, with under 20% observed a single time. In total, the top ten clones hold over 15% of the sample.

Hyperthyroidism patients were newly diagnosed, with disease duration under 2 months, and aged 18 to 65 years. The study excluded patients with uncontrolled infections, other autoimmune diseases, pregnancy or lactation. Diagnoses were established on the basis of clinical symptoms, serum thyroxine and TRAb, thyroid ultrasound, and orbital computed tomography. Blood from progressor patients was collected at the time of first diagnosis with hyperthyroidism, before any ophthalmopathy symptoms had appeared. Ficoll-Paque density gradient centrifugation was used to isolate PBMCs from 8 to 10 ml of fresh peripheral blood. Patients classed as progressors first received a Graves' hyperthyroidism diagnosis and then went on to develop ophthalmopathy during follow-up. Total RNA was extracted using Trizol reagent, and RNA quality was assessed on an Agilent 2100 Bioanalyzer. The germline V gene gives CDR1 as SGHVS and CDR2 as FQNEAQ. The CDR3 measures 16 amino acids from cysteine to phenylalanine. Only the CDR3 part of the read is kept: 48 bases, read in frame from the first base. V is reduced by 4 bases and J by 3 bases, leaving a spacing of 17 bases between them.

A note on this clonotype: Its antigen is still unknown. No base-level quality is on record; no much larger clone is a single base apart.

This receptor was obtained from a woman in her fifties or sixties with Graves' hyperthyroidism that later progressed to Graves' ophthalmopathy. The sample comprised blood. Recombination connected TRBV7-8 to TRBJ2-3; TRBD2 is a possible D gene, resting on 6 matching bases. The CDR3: CASSSLGGGGTDTQYF. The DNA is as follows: TGTGCCAGCAGCTCTCTCGGGGGAGGAGGGACAGATACGCAGTATTTT.